Following are 12 T cell receptor beta chains from one sample sequenced in a study of shared clonotypes between healthy human individuals. Assay used: immunoSEQ multiplex PCR; TCRdb lists only in-frame clones, some missing. The sample holds about 1 million clones, roughly 80% seen once. The specimen was memory CD4+ T cells sorted from blood. Subset meaning: CD45RA-negative fraction. These receptors were obtained from a man in his late teens or twenties in good health.

This clone was counted a single time. The rearrangement uses TRBV30 and TRBJ2-3, with 10 bases identical to TRBD2. Germline V gene lookup returns CDR1 GTSNPN and CDR2 SVGIG (reference sequence). V lost 2 bases to trimming and J lost 7 bases; unmatched junction nucleotides: 9. The CDR3 sequence is 15 residues long. CDR3 coding DNA: TGTGCCTGGAGTCTGGCTAGCGGGAGTCAAAATACGCAGTATTTT. It specifies CAWSLASGSQNTQYF. Drawing the rest from reference TRBV30 and TRBJ2-3, the complete variable domain is SQTIHQWPATLVQPVGSPLSLECTVEGTSNPNLYWYRQAAGRGLQLLFYSVGIGQISSEVPQNLSASRPQDRQFILSSKKLLLSDSGFYLCAWSLASGSQNTQYFGPGTRLTVL.

This clone was recorded at least ten times. V gene TRBV20-1 combines with J gene TRBJ1-1; D might be TRBD1 (6 bases). Trimming pared 6 bases from V and 10 bases from J, leaving 15 bases between. The CDR3 is 11 amino acids. CDR1 and CDR2 from the germline V gene are DFQATT and SNEGSKA (reference sequence). CDR3 DNA sequence: TGCAGTGCACCTAGGGGGAGTGGAGCTTTCTTT. It specifies CSAPRGSGAFF.

The chain joins TRBV6-5 to TRBJ2-7; 9 positions agree with TRBD1. Germline values: CDR1 MNHEY, CDR2 SVGAGI. This CDR3 has 15 amino acids. Losses at the gene ends were 1 base for V and 2 bases for J; bases not matched to a gene: 3. DNA of the CDR3: TGTGCCAGCAGTTACTTGGGACAGGGCACCTACGAGCAGTACTTC. Translated: CASSYLGQGTYEQYF.

The chain is built from TRBV7-9 and TRBJ1-4; D not resolved. CDR1 SEHNR and CDR2 FQNEAQ come from the germline V gene (reference sequence). This CDR3 contains 15 residues. V was trimmed by 3 bases and J by 0 bases, leaving 8 bases between them. In DNA form, the CDR3 reads TGTGCCAGCAGCTTTAGCGGCCCAACTAATGAAAAACTGTTTTTT. Translation: CASSFSGPTNEKLFF.

V is TRBV27 and J is TRBJ1-4; a possible D gene is TRBD1 (6 bases). With 6 bases removed from V and 4 bases from J, the gap between germline ends came to 15 bases. Germline loops: CDR1 MNHEY, CDR2 SMNVEV (reference sequence). This CDR3 region has 15 residues. CDR3 residues: CASSRLVRGNEKLFF. The CDR3 region has the DNA TGTGCCAGCAGCCGTCTGGTCAGGGGTAATGAAAAACTGTTTTTT.

The V and J genes are TRBV15 and TRBJ2-1; D uncertain. This CDR3 is 14 amino acids long. Germline-derived CDR1 and CDR2 are LNHNV and YYDKDF (reference sequence). Deletions cut 4 bases from V and 7 bases from J, with 14 bases between. The CDR3 DNA reads TGTGCCACCAGCACACGGCCCGCCCGGAATGAGCAGTTCTTC. Translated, it gives CATSTRPARNEQFF. Combining the CDR3 with reference TRBV15 and TRBJ2-1 gives the whole variable domain DAMVIQNPRYQVTQFGKPVTLSCSQTLNHNVMYWYQQKSSQAPKLLFHYYDKDFNNEADTPDNFQSRRPNTSFCFLDIRSPGLGDTAMYLCATSTRPARNEQFFGPGTRLTVL.

The rearrangement uses TRBV11-1 and TRBJ1-2; D gene uncertain. Trimming stripped 4 bases from V and 6 bases from J, with 15 bases between. The germline gives CDR1 SGHAT, CDR2 FQDESV (reference sequence). There are 14 residues in the CDR3. Here the CDR3 reads CASSSRSGSHGYTF. DNA for the CDR3: TGTGCCAGCAGCTCACGCTCGGGCTCCCATGGCTACACCTTC.

The genes are TRBV18 and TRBJ2-5, with D unclear. This CDR3 has 15 amino acids. Germline V gene lookup returns CDR1 KGHSH and CDR2 LQKENI. The ends were cut back, 5 bases at V and 4 bases at J, with 17 bases in the middle. The CDR3 region is CASSLLGQTGETQYF. For the CDR3, the DNA is TGTGCCAGCTCATTATTAGGCCAAACGGGAGAGACCCAGTACTTC.

V usage is TRBV7-9 and J usage is TRBJ2-3; 8 nucleotides agree with TRBD2. V gave up 5 bases and J gave up 2 bases; unmatched junction bases: 9. The CDR3 runs to 16 residues. CDR1 is SEHNR, CDR2 FQNEAQ, per germline (reference sequence). CDR3 bases: TGTGCCAGCAGCCGAGTAGCGGGATTTGACACAGATACGCAGTATTTT. Amino acid sequence: CASSRVAGFDTDTQYF.

The chain has TRBV10-3 and TRBJ2-7; D is tentatively TRBD1 or TRBD2 (6 bases each). There are 11 residues in the CDR3. The ends were cut back, 10 bases at V and 3 bases at J, with 10 bases in the middle. Looked up from germline, CDR1 is ENHRY and CDR2 is SYGVKD. The CDR3 protein is CATGAGYEQYF. The CDR3 DNA follows: TGTGCCACGGGGGCGGGCTACGAGCAGTACTTC.

The V call is TRBV30, the J call TRBJ2-2; the match to TRBD2 covers 8 bases. With V trimmed by 4 bases and J by 2 bases, 12 bases remained unmatched. This CDR3 comprises 17 residues. Germline V gives CDR1 GTSNPN, CDR2 SVGIG (reference sequence). CDR3 loop: CAWNRASGRLNTGELFF. DNA of the CDR3: TGTGCCTGGAATAGGGCTAGCGGGCGCCTAAACACCGGGGAGCTGTTTTTT.

This sequence joins TRBV27 and TRBJ2-7; 7 bases agree with TRBD2. Germline V CDR1 and CDR2: MNHEY, SMNVEV (reference sequence). J lost 3 bases, V lost 2 bases, and 1 base had no gene match. The CDR3 is 13 residues long. CDR3 residues: CASSLIAGYEQYF. CDR3 coding DNA: TGTGCCAGCAGTTTAATAGCGGGCTACGAGCAGTACTTC.